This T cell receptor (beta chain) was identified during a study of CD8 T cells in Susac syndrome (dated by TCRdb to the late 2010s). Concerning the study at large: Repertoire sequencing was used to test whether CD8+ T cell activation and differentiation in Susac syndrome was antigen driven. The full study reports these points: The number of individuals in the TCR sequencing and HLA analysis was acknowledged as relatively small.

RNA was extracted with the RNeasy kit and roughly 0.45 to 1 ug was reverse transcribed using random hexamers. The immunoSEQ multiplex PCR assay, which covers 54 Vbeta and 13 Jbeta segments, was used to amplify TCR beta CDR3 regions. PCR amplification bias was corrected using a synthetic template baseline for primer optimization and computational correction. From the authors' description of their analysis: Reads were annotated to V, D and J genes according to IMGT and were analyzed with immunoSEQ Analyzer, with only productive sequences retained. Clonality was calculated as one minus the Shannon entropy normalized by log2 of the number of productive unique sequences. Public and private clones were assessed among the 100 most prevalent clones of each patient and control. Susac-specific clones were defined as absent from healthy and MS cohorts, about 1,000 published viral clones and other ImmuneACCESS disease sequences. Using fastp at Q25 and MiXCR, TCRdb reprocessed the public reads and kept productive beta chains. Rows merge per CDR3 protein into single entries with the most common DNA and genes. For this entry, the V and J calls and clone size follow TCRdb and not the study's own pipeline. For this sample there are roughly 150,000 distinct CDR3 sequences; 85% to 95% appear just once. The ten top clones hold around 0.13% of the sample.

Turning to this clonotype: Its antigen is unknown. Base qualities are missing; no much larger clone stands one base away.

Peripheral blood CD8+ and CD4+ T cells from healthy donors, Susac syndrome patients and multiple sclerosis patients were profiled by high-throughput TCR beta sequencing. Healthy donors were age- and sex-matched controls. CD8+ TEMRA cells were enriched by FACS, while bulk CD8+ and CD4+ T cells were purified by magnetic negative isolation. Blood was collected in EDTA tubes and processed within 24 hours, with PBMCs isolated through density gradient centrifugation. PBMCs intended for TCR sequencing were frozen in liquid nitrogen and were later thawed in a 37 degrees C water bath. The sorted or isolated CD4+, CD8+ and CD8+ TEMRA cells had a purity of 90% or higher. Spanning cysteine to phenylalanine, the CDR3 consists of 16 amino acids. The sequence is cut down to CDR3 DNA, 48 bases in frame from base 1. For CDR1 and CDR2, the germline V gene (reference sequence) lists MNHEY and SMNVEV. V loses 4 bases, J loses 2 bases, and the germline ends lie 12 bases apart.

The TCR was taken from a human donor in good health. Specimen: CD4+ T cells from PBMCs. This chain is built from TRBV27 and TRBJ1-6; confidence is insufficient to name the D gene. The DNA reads TGTGCCAGCAGTTCCCAACGGGGTACCTATAATTCACCCCTCCACTTT. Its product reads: CASSSQRGTYNSPLHF.